This TCR beta chain was sequenced for a study of Tregs in tolerant kidney transplant recipients. Study-level information: An approximately three-day belatacept mixed lymphocyte reaction, sometimes plus 5-day graft donor restimulation, preceded CD4+CD25+CD127- sorting. Study observations and caveats: Expanding Tregs on activated donor B cells appeared to best identify donor-specific TCRbeta clones.

This clone is a singleton in its sample. Its antigen is not known. The CDR3 consists of 16 residues. Trimming removed 2 bases from V and 4 bases from J; junction bases left unmatched: 11. Germline values: CDR1 LNHDA, CDR2 SQIVND (reference sequence). Repertoires were generated with immunoSEQ multiplex PCR, while TCRdb's copy carries only in-frame clones and drops some. Here the sample spans fewer than 45,000 clones, roughly 95% being singletons. The V and J genes are TRBV19 and TRBJ2-7; 7 bases match TRBD2. The sequenced material came from Tregs from blood cultured with allogeneic cells. This TCR was sampled from a human donor in good health. The CDR3 sequence: CASSIKAGVRSYEQYF. The CDR3 coding sequence is TGTGCCAGTAGTATAAAGGCGGGGGTGAGGAGTTACGAGCAGTACTTC. Based on the CDR3 plus reference TRBV19 and TRBJ2-7, the full variable domain is DGGITQSPKYLFRKEGQNVTLSCEQNLNHDAMYWYRQDPGQGLRLIYYSQIVNDFQKGDIAEGYSVSREKKESFPLTVTSAQKNPTAFYLCASSIKAGVRSYEQYFGPGTRLTVT.